This is a list of T cell receptor beta chains from one sample in a study of T cells after yellow fever vaccination. TCRdb re-called the 5' RACE reads with MiXCR, one entry per CDR3 protein. The sample lists roughly 500,000 distinct CDR3 sequences, around 21% occurring once. Sequencing was performed on PBMCs, taken 15 days after the yellow fever booster vaccination. These receptor sequences come from a man aged 30 to 39 who received the YFV17D yellow fever vaccine. The CDR3 runs from the conserved cysteine through the conserved F or W. The D gene is left open where the match is weak. Rows may omit the clone size; those that give it use once, few, many or a size class.

V	D	length	J	size	CDR3	DNA
TRBV27	TRBD2	16	TRBJ2-1	few	CASSPLGTSGLDEQFF	TGTGCCAGCAGTCCCCTCGGGACTAGCGGGTTGGATGAGCAGTTCTTC
TRBV14	NA	15	TRBJ2-5	NA	CASSQILEPGETQYF	TGTGCCAGCAGCCAAATTCTGGAACCGGGAGAGACCCAGTACTTC
TRBV20-1	NA	15	TRBJ2-4	NA	CSARKLGEAKNIQYF	TGCAGTGCTAGAAAGCTAGGTGAGGCCAAAAACATTCAGTACTTC
TRBV3-1	NA	13	TRBJ1-2	NA	CASSQVKFGGYTF	TGTGCCAGCAGCCAAGTTAAGTTTGGAGGCTACACCTTC
TRBV29-1	NA	13	TRBJ2-2	few	CSAGGEDTGELFF	TGCAGCGCTGGTGGGGAGGACACCGGGGAGCTGTTTTTT
TRBV20-1	TRBD2	13	TRBJ2-7	few	CSAPGREGYEQYF	TGCAGTGCCCCCGGACGGGAGGGCTACGAGCAGTACTTC
TRBV7-2	NA	13	TRBJ2-7	NA	CASSSGRGTEQYF	TGTGCCAGCAGCTCCGGGAGAGGGACCGAGCAGTACTTC
TRBV20-1	TRBD2	14	TRBJ2-1	NA	CSARDPRASGRVPF	TGCAGTGCTAGAGATCCACGGGCTAGCGGGAGGGTCCCCTTC
TRBV27	NA	13	TRBJ1-5	few	CASSLEQGQPQHF	TGTGCCAGCAGTTTAGAGCAGGGGCAGCCCCAGCATTTT
TRBV29-1	NA	12	TRBJ2-3	NA	CSVEPLGDTQYF	TGCAGCGTTGAACCTCTTGGGGATACGCAGTATTTT
TRBV29-1	NA	11	TRBJ2-5	few	CSVEDFPTQYF	TGCAGCGTTGAAGATTTCCCAACCCAGTACTTC
TRBV5-1	NA	13	TRBJ2-7	NA	CATVRDSAYEQYF	TGCGCCACCGTCCGGGACTCCGCCTACGAGCAGTACTTC
TRBV7-2	TRBD2	15	TRBJ2-5	many	CASSLGLAGASVQYF	TGTGCCAGCAGCTTAGGGTTAGCGGGAGCCTCGGTCCAGTACTTC
TRBV29-1	NA	14	TRBJ2-5	NA	CSVEGWTAQETQYF	TGCAGCGTTGAGGGATGGACAGCTCAAGAGACCCAGTACTTC
TRBV24-1	TRBD1	14	TRBJ2-5	NA	CATSDSGQQETQYF	TGTGCCACCAGTGACTCGGGACAGCAAGAGACCCAGTACTTC